One and the same sample provided the 4 T cell receptor beta chains below, sequenced in a study of cytomegalovirus exposure and HLA in healthy donors. The PCR made use of 60 Vbeta and 13 Jbeta primers. TCRdb's copy holds only in-frame clones and misses some; the assay was immunoSEQ multiplex PCR. The sample gives tens of thousands of clones, 78% of which show up once; approximately 4.8% is in the top ten. The sequencing input was PBMCs. Source of these receptors: a male donor in good health and CMV-seropositive.

This sequence joins TRBV30 and TRBJ1-1; 8 nucleotides align to TRBD1. Germline loops: CDR1 GTSNPN, CDR2 SVGIG (reference sequence). The CDR3 runs 16 residues. V trimming: 4 bases; J trimming: 4 bases; junction bases outside the gene matches: 14. The CDR3 region has the DNA TGTGCCTGGACCCAGGGGGCCGCGATTGGACGCACTGAAGCTTTCTTT. Amino acid sequence: CAWTQGAAIGRTEAFF.

The CDR3 DNA reads as TGCAGCGTTGAAGATCATGTGGAGACCCAGTACTTC. Encoded protein: CSVEDHVETQYF. The V and J genes are TRBV29-1 and TRBJ2-5; D not resolved. Trimming shortened V by 0 bases and J by 5 bases, and 7 bases separated the two germline ends. Per germline, CDR1 SQVTM and CDR2 ANQGSEA. The CDR3 contains 12 residues.

This clone has just a few counts. The rearrangement joins TRBV2 to TRBJ1-4; the D gene is possibly TRBD1 (5 bases). Trimming took 7 bases from V and 6 from J, leaving 12 bases between them. This CDR3 contains 13 residues. Per the germline V gene, CDR1 is SNHLY and CDR2 is FYNNEI. This CDR3 is CASKGSRDEKLFF. The CDR3, as DNA: TGTGCCAGCAAGGGCAGCAGGGATGAAAAACTGTTTTTT.

This sequence joins TRBV7-9 and TRBJ2-5, with D perhaps matching TRBD1 (6 bases). The CDR3 is made up of 15 amino acids. V lost 5 bases, J lost 2 bases, and 15 bases lay in between. Looked up from germline, CDR1 is SEHNR and CDR2 is FQNEAQ (reference sequence). Here the CDR3 DNA reads TGTGCCAGCAGCCCCCGGGACAAGGAGCAAGAGACCCAGTACTTC. It encodes CASSPRDKEQETQYF.